This TCR beta chain was captured in a study of glioma-infiltrating T cells after dendritic cell vaccination. Background on the study: Autologous tumor lysate was loaded overnight onto monocyte-derived dendritic cells grown less than 8 days with IL-4 and GM-CSF.

All glioblastoma patients lacked an isocitrate dehydrogenase mutation. The assay was immunoSEQ multiplex PCR, and TCRdb's table has in-frame clones only and misses some. The data show roughly 52,000 clones, around 86% seen once. Germline assignment: CDR1 SGHNT and CDR2 YENEEA. The CDR3 length is 15 residues. J lost 1 base, V lost 3 bases, and 2 bases had no gene match. The rearrangement uses TRBV11-3 and TRBJ2-2, with 7 bases aligning to TRBD1. The clonotype originates from a human donor with glioblastoma. This material consisted of blood, taken before dendritic cell vaccination. The CDR3 is CASSLGQRNTGELFF. For the CDR3, the DNA is TGTGCCAGCAGCTTGGGACAGCGGAACACCGGGGAGCTGTTTTTT.